This TCR beta chain was observed in a study of cytomegalovirus exposure and HLA in healthy donors. General study findings and limits: A previous analysis found most TCR beta V segments productive roughly 90% or roughly 30% of the time. Of the V segments, some could not be distinguished, including TRBV6-2 and TRBV6-3, and were excluded. A later analysis linked a missense DCLRE1C variant to TCR beta V- and J-gene trimming. Whilst most TCR sequences proved rare, a subset of public TCRs occurred across many donors.

CDR3 length: 14 amino acids. Germline V lookup: CDR1 SGHRS, CDR2 YFSETQ. Between the trimmed V and J ends, which lost 0 bases and 4 bases, there was a span of 7 bases. On this clone itself: The antigen remains unidentified.

Researchers ran the PCR with 60 Vbeta and 13 Jbeta primers. Profiling relied on immunoSEQ multiplex PCR, and the TCRdb table lists in-frame clones only, not all of them. The table lists more than 100,000 clones, 15% to 19% of them singletons. Sequencing was carried out using PBMCs. V usage is TRBV5-1 and J usage is TRBJ2-2; TRBD2 is a possible D gene (5 bases). The receptor was isolated from a woman under 30 in good health and CMV-seronegative. CDR3 in amino acids: CASSLDGGTGELFF. CDR3 bases: TGCGCCAGCAGCTTGGATGGAGGCACCGGGGAGCTGTTTTTT.